This T cell receptor beta chain was captured by sequencing in a study of cytomegalovirus exposure and HLA in healthy donors. Study-level results: About 87% or about 30% of the time was how often most TCR beta V segments were productive, according to an earlier analysis. Fewer N-insertions (relative to the 666-donor mean) were reportedly seen in an Asian-associated ancestry cluster in a later analysis. The authors enumerated over 150 TCR beta chains as linked to cytomegalovirus.

The PCR made use of 60 Vbeta and 13 Jbeta primers. The assay was immunoSEQ multiplex PCR, and TCRdb's table has in-frame clones only and misses some. The sample lists 100,000 or so clones; approximately 74% were seen once. A remark on this clone: Its antigen is currently unknown.

Between the trimmed V and J ends, which lost 1 base and 6 bases, there was a span of 10 bases. Germline CDR1 is PRHDT and CDR2 is FYEKMQ (reference sequence). CDR3 length: 13 residues. This chain joins TRBV13 and TRBJ2-7; perhaps TRBD2 as D (6 bases). The sequence was collected from a woman between 35 and 50 years old in good health and CMV-seronegative. Material for sequencing was PBMCs. CDR3 nucleotides: TGTGCCAGCAGCTTAGCGGGAGTACGCGAGCAGTACTTC. Translated: CASSLAGVREQYF.